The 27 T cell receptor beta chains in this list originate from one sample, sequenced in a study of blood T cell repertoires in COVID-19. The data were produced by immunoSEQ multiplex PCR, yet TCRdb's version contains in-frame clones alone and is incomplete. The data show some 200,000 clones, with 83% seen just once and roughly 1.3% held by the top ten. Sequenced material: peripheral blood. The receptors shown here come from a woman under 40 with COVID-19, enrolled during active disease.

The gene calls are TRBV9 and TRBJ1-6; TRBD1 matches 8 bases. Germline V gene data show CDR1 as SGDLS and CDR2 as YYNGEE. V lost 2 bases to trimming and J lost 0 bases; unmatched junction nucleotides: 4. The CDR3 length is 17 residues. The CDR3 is CASSVGQGRSYNSPLHF. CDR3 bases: TGTGCCAGCAGCGTTGGACAGGGCCGCTCCTATAATTCACCCCTCCACTTT.

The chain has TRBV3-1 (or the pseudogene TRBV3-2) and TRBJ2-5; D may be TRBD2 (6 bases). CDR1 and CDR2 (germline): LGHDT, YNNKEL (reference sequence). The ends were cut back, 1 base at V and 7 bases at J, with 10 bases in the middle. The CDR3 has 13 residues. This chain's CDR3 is CASSQGNGGTQYF. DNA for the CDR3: TGTGCCAGCAGCCAAGGGAACGGGGGGACCCAGTACTTC.

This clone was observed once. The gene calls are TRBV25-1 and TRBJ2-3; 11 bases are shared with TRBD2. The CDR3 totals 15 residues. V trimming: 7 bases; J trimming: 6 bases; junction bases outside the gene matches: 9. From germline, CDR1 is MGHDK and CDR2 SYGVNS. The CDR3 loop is CASTSPGTSGDTQYF. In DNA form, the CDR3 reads TGTGCCAGCACATCACCTGGGACTAGCGGCGATACGCAGTATTTT.

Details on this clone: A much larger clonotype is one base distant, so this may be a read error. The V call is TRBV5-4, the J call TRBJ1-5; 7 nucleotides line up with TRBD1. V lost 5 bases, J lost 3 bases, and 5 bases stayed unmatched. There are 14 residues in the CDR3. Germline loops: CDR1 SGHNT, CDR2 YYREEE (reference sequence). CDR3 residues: CASSSGQHNQPQHF. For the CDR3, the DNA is TGTGCCAGCAGTTCGGGACAGCACAATCAGCCCCAGCATTTT.

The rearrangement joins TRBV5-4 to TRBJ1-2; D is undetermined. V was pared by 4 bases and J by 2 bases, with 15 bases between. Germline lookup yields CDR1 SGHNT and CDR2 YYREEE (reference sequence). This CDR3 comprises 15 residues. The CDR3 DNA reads TGTGCCAGCAGCGTAACGGGATCCCAAAACTATGGCTACACCTTC. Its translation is CASSVTGSQNYGYTF.

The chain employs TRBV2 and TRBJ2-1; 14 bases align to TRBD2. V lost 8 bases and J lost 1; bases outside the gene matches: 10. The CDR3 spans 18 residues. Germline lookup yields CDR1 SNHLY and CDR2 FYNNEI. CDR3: CASLRLAGGPKSYNEQFF. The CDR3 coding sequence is TGTGCCAGCTTAAGACTAGCGGGGGGGCCAAAGTCCTACAATGAGCAGTTCTTC.

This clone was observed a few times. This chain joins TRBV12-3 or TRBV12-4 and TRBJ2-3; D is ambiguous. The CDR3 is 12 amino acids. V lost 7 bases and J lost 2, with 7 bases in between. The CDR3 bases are TGTGCCAGCACTCCCTTCACAGATACGCAGTATTTT. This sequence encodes CASTPFTDTQYF.

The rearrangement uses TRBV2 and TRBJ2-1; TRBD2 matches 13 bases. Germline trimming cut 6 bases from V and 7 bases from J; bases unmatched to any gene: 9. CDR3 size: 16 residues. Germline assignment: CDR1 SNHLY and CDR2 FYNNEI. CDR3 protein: CASRVLTSGRGNEQFF. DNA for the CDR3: TGTGCCAGCAGGGTCCTTACTAGCGGGAGGGGAAATGAGCAGTTCTTC.

CDR3: CASSLGSLEEQYF. CDR3 nucleotides: TGCGCCAGCAGCTTGGGGAGCCTAGAGGAGCAGTACTTC. The V gene is TRBV5-1, the J gene TRBJ2-7, with D uncertain. The CDR3 spans 13 residues. Germline V gene data show CDR1 as SGHRS and CDR2 as YFSETQ. Between the trimmed V and J ends, which lost 0 bases and 7 bases, there was a span of 11 bases. Combining the CDR3 with reference TRBV5-1 and TRBJ2-7 gives the whole variable domain KAGVTQTPRYLIKTRGQQVTLSCSPISGHRSVSWYQQTPGQGLQFLFEYFSETQRNKGNFPGRFSGRQFSNSRSEMNVSTLELGDSALYLCASSLGSLEEQYFGPGTRLTVT.

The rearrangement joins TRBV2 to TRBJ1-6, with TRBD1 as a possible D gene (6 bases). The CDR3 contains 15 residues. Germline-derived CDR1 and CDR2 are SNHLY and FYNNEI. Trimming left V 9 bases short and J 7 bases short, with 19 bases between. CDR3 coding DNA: TGTGCCAGTCAACCAGGCGTAGGGGGAAATTCACCCCTCCACTTT. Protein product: CASQPGVGGNSPLHF.

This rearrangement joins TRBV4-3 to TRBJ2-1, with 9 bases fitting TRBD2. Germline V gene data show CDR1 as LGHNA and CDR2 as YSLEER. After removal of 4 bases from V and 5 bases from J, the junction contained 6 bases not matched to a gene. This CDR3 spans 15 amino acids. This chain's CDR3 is CASSRLTSGDNEQFF. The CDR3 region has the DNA TGCGCCAGCAGCCGCTTGACTAGCGGTGACAATGAGCAGTTCTTC.

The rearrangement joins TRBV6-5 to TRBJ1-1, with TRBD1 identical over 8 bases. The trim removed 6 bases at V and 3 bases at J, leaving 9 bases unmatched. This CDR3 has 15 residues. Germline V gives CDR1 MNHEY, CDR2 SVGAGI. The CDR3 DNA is TGTGCCAGCAGCCGGCAGGGGGCTAGGTACACTGAAGCTTTCTTT. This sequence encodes CASSRQGARYTEAFF.

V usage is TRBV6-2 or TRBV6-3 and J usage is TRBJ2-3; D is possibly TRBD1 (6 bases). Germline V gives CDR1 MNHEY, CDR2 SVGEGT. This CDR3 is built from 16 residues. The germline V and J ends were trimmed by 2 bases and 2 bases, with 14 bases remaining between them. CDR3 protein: CASSYLPGQITDTQYF. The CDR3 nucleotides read TGTGCCAGCAGTTACCTACCGGGACAAATCACAGATACGCAGTATTTT.

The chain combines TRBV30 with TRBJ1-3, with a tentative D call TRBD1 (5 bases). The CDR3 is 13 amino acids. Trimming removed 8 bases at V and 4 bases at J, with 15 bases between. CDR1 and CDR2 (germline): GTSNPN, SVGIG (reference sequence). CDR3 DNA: TGTGCCACGACACCAGGGTTCGGAAACACCATATATTTT. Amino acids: CATTPGFGNTIYF. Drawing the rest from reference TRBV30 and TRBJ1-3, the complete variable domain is SQTIHQWPATLVQPVGSPLSLECTVEGTSNPNLYWYRQAAGRGLQLLFYSVGIGQISSEVPQNLSASRPQDRQFILSSKKLLLSDSGFYLCATTPGFGNTIYFGEGSWLTVV.

The CDR3 reads CASSEESNALSGNTIYF. CDR3 DNA: TGTGCCAGCAGTGAAGAATCCAACGCACTCTCTGGAAACACCATATATTTT. The chain couples TRBV6-1 to TRBJ1-3; D gene uncertain. The germline V gene encodes CDR1 MNHNS and CDR2 SASEGT. The CDR3 extends over 17 amino acids. V was clipped by 1 base and J by 0 bases, with 13 bases between them.

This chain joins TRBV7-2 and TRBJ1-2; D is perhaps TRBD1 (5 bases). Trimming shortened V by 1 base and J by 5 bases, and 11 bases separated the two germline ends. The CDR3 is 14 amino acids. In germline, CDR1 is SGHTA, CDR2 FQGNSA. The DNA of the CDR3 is TGTGCCAGCAGCTTAGAAGGGGACTATTATGGCTACACCTTC. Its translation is CASSLEGDYYGYTF.

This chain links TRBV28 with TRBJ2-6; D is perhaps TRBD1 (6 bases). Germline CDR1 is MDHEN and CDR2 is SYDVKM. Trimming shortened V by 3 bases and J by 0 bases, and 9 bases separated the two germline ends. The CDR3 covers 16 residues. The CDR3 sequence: CASSLGASSGANVLTF. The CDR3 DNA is TGTGCCAGCAGTTTGGGGGCGTCCTCTGGGGCCAACGTCCTGACTTTC.

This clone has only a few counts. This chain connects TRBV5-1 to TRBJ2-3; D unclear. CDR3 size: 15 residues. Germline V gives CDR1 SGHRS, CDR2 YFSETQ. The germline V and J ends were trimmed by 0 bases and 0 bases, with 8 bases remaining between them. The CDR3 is CASSLDTTSTDTQYF. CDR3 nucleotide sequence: TGCGCCAGCAGCTTGGATACGACTAGCACAGATACGCAGTATTTT. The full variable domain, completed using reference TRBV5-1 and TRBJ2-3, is KAGVTQTPRYLIKTRGQQVTLSCSPISGHRSVSWYQQTPGQGLQFLFEYFSETQRNKGNFPGRFSGRQFSNSRSEMNVSTLELGDSALYLCASSLDTTSTDTQYFGPGTRLTVL.

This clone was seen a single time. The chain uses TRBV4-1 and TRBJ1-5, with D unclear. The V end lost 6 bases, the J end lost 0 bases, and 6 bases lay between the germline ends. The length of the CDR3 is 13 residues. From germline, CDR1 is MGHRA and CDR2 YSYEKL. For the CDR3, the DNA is TGCGCCAGCAGTCCAAATAGCAATCAGCCCCAGCATTTT. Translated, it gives CASSPNSNQPQHF.

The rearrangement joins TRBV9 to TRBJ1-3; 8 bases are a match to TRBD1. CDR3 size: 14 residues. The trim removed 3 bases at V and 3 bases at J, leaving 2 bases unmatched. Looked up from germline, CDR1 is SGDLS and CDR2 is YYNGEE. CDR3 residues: CASSGTGNGNTIYF. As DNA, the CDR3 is TGTGCCAGCAGCGGGACAGGGAATGGAAACACCATATATTTT.

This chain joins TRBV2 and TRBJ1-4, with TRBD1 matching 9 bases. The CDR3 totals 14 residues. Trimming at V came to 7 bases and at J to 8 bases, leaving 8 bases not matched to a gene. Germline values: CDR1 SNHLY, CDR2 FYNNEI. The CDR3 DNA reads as TGTGCCAGCATACGGACAGGGGAAGGGGAAAAACTGTTTTTT. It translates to CASIRTGEGEKLFF.

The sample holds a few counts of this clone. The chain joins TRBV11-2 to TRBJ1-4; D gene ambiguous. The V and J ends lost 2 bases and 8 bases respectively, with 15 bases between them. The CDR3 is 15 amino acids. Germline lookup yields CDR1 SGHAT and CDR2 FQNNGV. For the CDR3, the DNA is TGTGCCAGCAGCTTATCCCCGGGTGTCGGGGAAAAACTGTTTTTT. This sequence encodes CASSLSPGVGEKLFF.

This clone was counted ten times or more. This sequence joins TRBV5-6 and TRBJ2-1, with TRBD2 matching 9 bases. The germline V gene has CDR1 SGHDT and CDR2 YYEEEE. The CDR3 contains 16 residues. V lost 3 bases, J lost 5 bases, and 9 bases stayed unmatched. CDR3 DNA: TGTGCCAGCAGCTCTACCGGGACTAGCAGAGACAATGAGCAGTTCTTC. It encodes CASSSTGTSRDNEQFF. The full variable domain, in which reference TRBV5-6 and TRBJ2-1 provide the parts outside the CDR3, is DAGVTQSPTHLIKTRGQQVTLRCSPKSGHDTVSWYQQALGQGPQFIFQYYEEEERQRGNFPDRFSGHQFPNYSSELNVNALLLGDSALYLCASSSTGTSRDNEQFFGPGTRLTVL.

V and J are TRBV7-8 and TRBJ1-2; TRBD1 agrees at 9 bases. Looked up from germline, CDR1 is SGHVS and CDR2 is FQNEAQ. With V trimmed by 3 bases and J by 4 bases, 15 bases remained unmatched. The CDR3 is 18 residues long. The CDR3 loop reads CASSLALKQGASAYGYTF. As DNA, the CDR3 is TGTGCCAGCAGCTTGGCCCTGAAACAGGGGGCCAGTGCCTATGGCTACACCTTC.

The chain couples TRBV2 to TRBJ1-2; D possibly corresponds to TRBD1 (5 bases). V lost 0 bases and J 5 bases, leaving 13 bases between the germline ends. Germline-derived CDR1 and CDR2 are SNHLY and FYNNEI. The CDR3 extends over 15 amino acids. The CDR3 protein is CASSEAGTGTYGYTF. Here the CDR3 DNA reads TGTGCCAGCAGTGAAGCGGGAACCGGGACTTATGGCTACACCTTC.

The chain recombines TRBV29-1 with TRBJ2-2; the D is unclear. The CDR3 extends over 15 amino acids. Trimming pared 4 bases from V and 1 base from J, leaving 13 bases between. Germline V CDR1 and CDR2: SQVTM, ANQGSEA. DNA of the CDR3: TGCAGCGTTGGCTCGTGGGCCAAGAACACCGGGGAGCTGTTTTTT. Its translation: CSVGSWAKNTGELFF.

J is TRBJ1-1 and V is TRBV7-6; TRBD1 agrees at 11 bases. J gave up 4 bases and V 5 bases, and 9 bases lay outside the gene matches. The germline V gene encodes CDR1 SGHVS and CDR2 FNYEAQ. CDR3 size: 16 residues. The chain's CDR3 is CASSPRTGGSSTEAFF. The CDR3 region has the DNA TGTGCCAGCAGCCCCCGGACAGGGGGCAGTAGCACTGAAGCTTTCTTT.